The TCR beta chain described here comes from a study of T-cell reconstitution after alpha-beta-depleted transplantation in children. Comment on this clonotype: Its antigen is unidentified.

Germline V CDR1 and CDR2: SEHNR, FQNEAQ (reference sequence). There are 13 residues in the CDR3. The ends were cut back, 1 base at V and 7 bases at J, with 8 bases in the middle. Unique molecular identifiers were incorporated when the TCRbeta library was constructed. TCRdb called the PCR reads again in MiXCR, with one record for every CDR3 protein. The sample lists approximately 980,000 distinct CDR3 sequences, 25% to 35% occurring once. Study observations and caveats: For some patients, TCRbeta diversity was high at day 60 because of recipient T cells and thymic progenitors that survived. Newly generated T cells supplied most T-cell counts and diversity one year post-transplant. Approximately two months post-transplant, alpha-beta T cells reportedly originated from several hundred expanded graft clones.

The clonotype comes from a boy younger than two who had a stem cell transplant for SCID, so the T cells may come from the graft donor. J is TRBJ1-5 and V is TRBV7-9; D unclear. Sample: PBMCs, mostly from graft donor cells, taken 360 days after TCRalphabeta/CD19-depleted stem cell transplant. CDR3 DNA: TGTGCCAGCAGCTTAGGGACGTTGCAGCCCCAGCATTTT. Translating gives CASSLGTLQPQHF. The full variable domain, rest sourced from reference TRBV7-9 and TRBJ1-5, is DTGVSQNPRHKITKRGQNVTFRCDPISEHNRLYWYRQTLGQGPEFLTYFQNEAQLEKSRLLSDRFSAERPKGSFSTLEIQRTEQGDSAMYLCASSLGTLQPQHFGDGTRLSIL.